Listed below are T cell receptor beta chains from one sample, sequenced in a study of control samples from healthy donors and cancer patients. The protocol was immunoSEQ multiplex PCR, while the TCRdb copy is restricted to in-frame clones and leaves out a portion. The sample shows approximately 100,000 clones, 85% to 90% of them seen only once. Input material: blood. The receptors here all came from a woman between 50 and 59 years old in good health. The CDR3 runs from the conserved cysteine through the conserved F or W.

V,CDR3
TRBV19,CASSIGRGSWNTEAFF
TRBV21-1,CASSKGGSCQYF
TRBV29-1,CSVIGTNTGELFF
TRBV5-1,CASSLAGRPQGDYGYTF
TRBV6-5,CASRATYNEQFF
TRBV7-8,CASSPTSGGYNEQFF
TRBV24-1,CATSDPTSGGTDTQYF
TRBV18,CASSLLGQGTETQYF
TRBV4-3,CASSQDLAGGQETQYF
TRBV5-1,CASSLGGSSYNEQFF
TRBV5-6,CASTPRKGLGGVEQYF